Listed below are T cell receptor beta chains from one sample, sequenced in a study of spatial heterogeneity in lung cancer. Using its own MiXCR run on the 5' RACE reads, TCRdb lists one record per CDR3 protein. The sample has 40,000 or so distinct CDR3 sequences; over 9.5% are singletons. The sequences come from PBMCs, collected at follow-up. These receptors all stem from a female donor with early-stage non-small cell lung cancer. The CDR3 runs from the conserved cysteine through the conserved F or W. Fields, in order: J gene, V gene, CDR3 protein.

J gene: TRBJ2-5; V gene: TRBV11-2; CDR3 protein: CASSDGGTQYF
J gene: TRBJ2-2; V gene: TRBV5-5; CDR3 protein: CASSPRFSWNTGELFF
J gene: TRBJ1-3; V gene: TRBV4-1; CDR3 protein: CASSQVFGNTIYF
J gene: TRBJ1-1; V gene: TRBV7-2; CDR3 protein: CASSLAVSTEAFF
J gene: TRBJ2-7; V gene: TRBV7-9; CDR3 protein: CASSLDHRQGGDEQYF
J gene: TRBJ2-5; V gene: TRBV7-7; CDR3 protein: CASSLGPKETQYF
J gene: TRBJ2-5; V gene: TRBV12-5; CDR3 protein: CASGLDRAQETQYF
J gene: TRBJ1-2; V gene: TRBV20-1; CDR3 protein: CSATPRDSYGYTF
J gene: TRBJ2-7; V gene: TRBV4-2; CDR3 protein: CASSPRRGAYEQYF
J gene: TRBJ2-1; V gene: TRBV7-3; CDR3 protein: CASSTTSDEQFF
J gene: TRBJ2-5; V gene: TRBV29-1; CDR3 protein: CSVLGTSGGAQTQYF
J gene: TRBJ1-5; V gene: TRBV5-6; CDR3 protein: CASSLGRRFSSNQPQHF
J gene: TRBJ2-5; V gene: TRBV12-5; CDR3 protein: CASGPTGLPTQYF
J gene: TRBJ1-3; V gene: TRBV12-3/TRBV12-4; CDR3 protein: CASSLGTGAFAGNTIYF
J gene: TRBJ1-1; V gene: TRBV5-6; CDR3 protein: CASSLDGDPEAFF
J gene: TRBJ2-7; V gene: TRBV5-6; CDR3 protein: CASRPWGRGYEQYF
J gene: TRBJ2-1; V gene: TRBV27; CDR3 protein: CASRPQGASSYNEQFF
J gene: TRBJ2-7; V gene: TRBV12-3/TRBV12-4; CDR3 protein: CASRDGTYEQYF
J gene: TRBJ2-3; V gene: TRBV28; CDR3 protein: CASRPGGTDTQYF
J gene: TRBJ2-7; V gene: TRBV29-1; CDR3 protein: CSAVRTSGGDEQYF
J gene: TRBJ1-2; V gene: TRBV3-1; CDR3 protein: CASSRTGGPYGYTF
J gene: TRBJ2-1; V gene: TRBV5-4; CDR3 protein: CASSLGGAEQFF
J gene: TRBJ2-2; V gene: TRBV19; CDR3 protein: CASSSITGLTDTGELFF
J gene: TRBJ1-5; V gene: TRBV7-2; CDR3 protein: CASSLSGNSNQPQHF
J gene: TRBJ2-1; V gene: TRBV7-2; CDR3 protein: CASSLVGTSSYNEQFF
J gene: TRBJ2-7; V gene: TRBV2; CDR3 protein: CATQFSKAGEQYF
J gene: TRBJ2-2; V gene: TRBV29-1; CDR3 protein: CSARDTGGPNTGELFF
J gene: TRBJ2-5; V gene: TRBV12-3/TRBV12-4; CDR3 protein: CASTLDLLPQETQYF
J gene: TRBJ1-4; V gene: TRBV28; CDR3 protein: CASSADSGNEKLFF
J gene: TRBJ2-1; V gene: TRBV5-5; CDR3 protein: CASSALGQGARNEQFF
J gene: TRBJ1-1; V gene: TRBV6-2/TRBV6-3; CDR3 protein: CASSPRARSTEAFF
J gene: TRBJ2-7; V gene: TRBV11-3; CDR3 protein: CASSRQQDEQYF
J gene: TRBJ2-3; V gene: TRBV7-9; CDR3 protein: CASSRQTPTGLDTQYF
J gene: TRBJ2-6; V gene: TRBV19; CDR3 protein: CASNPGRSEGANVLTF
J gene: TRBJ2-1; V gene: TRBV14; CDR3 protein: CASSQDIGRGEQFF
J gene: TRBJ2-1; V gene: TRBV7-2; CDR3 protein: CASSLTGDYYNEQFF
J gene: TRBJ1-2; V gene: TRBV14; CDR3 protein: CASSQDLGGRNGYTF
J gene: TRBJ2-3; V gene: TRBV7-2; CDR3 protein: CATRGGQGFIDTQYF
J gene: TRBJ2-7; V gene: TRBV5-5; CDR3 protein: CASSQRDVSSYEQYF
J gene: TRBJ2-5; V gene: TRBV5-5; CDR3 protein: CASSLQQGPPQYF
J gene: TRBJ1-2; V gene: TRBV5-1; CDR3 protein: CASSLTLDRTYGYTF
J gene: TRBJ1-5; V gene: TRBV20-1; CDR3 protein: CSARIGRNQPQHF
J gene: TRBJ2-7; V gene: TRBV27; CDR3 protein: CASSPKAYYEQYF
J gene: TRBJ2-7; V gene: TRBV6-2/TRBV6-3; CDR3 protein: CASSLSRWDEQYF
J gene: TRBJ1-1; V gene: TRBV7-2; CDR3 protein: CASSLRLEAFF
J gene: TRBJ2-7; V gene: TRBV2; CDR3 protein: CATLETANSYEQYF
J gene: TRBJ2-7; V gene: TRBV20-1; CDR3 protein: CSASQARSEQYF
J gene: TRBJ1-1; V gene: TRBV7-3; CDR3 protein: CASSPTGGEAFF
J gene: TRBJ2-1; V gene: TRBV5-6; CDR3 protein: CASSLRWREQFF
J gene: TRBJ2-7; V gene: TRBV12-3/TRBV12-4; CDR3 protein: CASSLRGLEEQYF
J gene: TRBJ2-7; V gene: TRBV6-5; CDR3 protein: CASSYGQGAYEQYF
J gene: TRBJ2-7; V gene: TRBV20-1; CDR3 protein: CSAPGGTGSYEQYF
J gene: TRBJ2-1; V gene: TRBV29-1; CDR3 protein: CSVGGQGVAYNEQFF
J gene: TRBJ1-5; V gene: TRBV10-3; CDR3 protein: CAIKRAGQNQPQHF
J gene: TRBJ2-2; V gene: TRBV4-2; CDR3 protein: CASSQDEEQNGEPFF